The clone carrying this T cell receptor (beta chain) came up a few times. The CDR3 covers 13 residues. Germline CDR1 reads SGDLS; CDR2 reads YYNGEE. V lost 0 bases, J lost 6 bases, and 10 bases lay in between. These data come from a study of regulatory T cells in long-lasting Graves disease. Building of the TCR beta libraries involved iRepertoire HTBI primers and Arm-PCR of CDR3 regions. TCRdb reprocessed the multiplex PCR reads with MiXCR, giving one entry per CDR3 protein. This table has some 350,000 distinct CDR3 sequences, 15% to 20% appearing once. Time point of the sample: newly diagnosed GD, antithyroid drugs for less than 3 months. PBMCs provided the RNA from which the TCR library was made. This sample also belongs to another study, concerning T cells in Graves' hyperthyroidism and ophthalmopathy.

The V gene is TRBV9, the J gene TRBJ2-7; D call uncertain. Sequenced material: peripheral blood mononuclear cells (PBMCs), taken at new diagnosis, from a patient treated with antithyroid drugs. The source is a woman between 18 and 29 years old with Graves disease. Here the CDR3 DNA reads TGTGCCAGCAGCGTAGCACCCTTCGCCGAGCAGTACTTC. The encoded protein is CASSVAPFAEQYF.